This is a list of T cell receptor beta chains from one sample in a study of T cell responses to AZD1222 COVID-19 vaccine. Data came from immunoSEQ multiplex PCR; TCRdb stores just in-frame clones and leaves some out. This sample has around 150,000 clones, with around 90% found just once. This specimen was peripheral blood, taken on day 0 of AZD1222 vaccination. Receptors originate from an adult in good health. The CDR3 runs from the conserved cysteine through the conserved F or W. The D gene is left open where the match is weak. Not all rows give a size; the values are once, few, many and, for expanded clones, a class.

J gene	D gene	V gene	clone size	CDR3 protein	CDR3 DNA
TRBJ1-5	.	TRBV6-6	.	CASSYFGSNQPQHF	TGTGCCAGCAGTTACTTCGGTAGCAATCAGCCCCAGCATTTT
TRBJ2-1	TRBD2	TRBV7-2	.	CASSFSAGASYNEQFF	TGTGCCAGCAGCTTTTCCGCGGGAGCCTCCTACAATGAGCAGTTCTTC
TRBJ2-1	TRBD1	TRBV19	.	CASSIRTGARGSYNEQFF	TGTGCCAGTAGTATCCGGACAGGGGCCCGTGGGTCCTACAATGAGCAGTTCTTC
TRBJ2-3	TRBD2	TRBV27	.	CASSPLAGVGDTQYF	TGTGCCAGCAGTCCGCTAGCGGGGGTCGGAGATACGCAGTATTTT
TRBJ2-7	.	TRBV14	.	CASSQVTSFTYEQYF	TGTGCCAGCAGCCAAGTAACTAGCTTTACCTACGAGCAGTACTTC
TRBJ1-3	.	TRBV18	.	CASSPGTTFSGNTIYF	TGTGCCAGCTCACCAGGGACGACATTCTCTGGAAACACCATATATTTT
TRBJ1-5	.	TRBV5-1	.	CASSLEGEGQPQHF	TGCGCCAGCAGCTTGGAGGGGGAAGGGCAGCCCCAGCATTTT
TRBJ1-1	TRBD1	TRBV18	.	CASSPQGAGAFF	TGTGCCAGCTCACCCCAGGGGGCGGGAGCTTTCTTT
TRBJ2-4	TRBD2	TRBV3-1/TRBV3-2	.	CASSQGLAGIAKNIQYF	TGTGCCAGCAGCCAAGGACTAGCGGGGATAGCCAAAAACATTCAGTACTTC
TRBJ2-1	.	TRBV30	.	CAWRPRGAVDNEQFF	TGTGCCTGGCGCCCCCGGGGCGCCGTAGACAATGAGCAGTTCTTC
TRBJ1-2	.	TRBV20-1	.	CSAGDNRGYTF	TGCAGTGCCGGCGACAATCGGGGCTACACCTTC
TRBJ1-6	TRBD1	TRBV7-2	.	CASTLAGTGNSPLHF	TGTGCCAGCACCCTGGCTGGGACAGGGAATTCACCCCTCCACTTT
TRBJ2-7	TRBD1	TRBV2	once	CASSVDRGLYEQYF	TGTGCCAGCAGTGTCGACAGGGGGCTCTACGAGCAGTACTTC
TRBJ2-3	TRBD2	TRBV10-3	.	CAISGGGSTDTQYF	TGTGCCATCAGCGGCGGGGGTAGCACAGATACGCAGTATTTT
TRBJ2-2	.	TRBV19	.	CASESGNGNTGELFF	TGTGCCAGCGAATCAGGGAATGGGAACACCGGGGAGCTGTTTTTT
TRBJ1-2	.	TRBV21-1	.	CASSNIKARNSPNYGYTF	TGTGCCAGCAGCAATATAAAGGCCAGAAATTCGCCTAACTATGGCTACACCTTC
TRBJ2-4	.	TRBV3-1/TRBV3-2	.	CASSPMEGHIQYF	TGTGCCAGCAGTCCGATGGAGGGGCACATTCAGTACTTC